This T cell receptor beta chain was sequenced during a study of shared clonotypes between healthy human individuals. Findings and limits, study-wide: Naive subsets typically showed greater estimated richness than memory subsets. Though the depth was large, rarefaction showed that sorted-subset sequencing was incomplete.

This was a deep-level run. The data were produced by immunoSEQ multiplex PCR, yet TCRdb's version contains in-frame clones alone and is incomplete. Of over 750,000 clones listed, 96% are singletons. The germline V gene encodes CDR1 MGHRA and CDR2 YSYEKL. The CDR3 is made up of 12 amino acids. Trimming took 0 bases from V and 10 from J, leaving 9 bases between them. The naive CD8 subset, CD45RO-negative cells positively selected for CCR7, excluded terminally differentiated effector memory CD45RA+ cells. Within Nashville, Tennessee resided all donors, each a Caucasian adult. Remarks on this clone: Its antigen is unknown.

Material for sequencing was naive CD8+ T cells sorted from blood. The sequence came from a man aged 25 to 40 in good health. The chain links TRBV4-1 to TRBJ1-1, with D unresolved. The CDR3 sequence: CASSQDAQVAFF. In nucleotides, the CDR3 is TGCGCCAGCAGCCAAGATGCCCAGGTAGCTTTCTTT.